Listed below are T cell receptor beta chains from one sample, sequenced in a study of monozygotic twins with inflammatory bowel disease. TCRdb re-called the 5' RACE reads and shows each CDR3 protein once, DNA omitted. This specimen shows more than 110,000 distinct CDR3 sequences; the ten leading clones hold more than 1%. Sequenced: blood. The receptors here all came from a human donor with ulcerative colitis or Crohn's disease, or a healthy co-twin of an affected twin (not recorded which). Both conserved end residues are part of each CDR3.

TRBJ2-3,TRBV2,CASRLAGGLDTQYF
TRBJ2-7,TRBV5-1,CASSLTGGYYEQYF
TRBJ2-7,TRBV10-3,CAISIDTGGYEQYF
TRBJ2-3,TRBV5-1,CASRTSGTLADTQYF
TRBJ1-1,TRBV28,CASSRTGKAFF
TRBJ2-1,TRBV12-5,CASAYGPSYNEQFF
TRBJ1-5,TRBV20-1,CSASSTLHSNQPQHF
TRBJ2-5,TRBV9,CASSDDIRGRGSETQYF
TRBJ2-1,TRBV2,CASKKEISYNEQFF
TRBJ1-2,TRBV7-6,CASSLNSGYYGYTF
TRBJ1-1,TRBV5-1,CASRIADTEAFF
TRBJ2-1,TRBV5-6,CASSRLAGGPVNEQFF
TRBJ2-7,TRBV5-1,CASSPLGLAGAWGYEQYF
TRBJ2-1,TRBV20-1,CSASPPEGQGFGEQFF
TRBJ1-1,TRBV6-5,CASSWRQGGSEAFF
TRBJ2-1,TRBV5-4,CASSSTGTNNEQFF
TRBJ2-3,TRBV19,CASSSTSVRDTQYF
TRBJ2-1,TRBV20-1,CSARTVLSYNEQFF
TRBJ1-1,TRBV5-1,CASSYGGGTEAFF
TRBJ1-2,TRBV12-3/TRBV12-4,CASSMDGRNGYTF
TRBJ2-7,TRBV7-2,CASSPHRLEQYF
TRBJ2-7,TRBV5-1,CASSFSGRAGYEQYF
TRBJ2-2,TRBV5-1,CASSLVAAYRDGELFF
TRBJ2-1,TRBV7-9,CASSLAPYNEQFF
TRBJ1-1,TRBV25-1,CASSEGRIEAFF
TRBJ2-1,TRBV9,CPAAYMVAQFF
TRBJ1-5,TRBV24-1,CATSQGGVGNQPQHF
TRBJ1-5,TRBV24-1,CATSDSTGSNQPQHF
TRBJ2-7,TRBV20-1,CSANLAGYEQYF
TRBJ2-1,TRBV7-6,CASSLGRGNQFF
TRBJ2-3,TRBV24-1,CATSEGGQTDTQYF
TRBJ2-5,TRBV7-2,CASSPRTGEETQYF
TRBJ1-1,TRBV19,CASGRQGASTEAFF
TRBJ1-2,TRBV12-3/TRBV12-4,CASSPWDGYGYTF
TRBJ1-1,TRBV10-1,CASSDSGFTEAFF
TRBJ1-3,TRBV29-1,CSVEEGQFSSGNTIYF
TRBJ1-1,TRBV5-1,CASSFELTGNTEAFF
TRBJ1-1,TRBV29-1,CSVGGRQGLTEAFF
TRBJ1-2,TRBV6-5,CASSYPPQGRDGYTF
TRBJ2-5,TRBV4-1,CASSQDQRPIQETQYF
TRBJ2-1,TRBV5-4,CASSGNNGLTGNEQFF
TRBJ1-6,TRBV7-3,CASSRTDNSPLHF
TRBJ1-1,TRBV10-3,CAISEYNQRGLNTEAFF
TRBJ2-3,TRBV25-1,CASRPGADTQYF
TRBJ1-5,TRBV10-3,CAISESLAQPQHF
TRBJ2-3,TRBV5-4,CASSLSPGERDTQYF
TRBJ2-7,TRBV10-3,CAINHDREAYEQYF
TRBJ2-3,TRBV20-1,CSASADLGTDTQYF
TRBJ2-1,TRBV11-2,CASSFTRGTGNELFF
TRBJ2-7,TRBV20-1,CSALLAGIDEQYF